The rows below give T cell receptor beta chains drawn from one sample of a study of CD8+ T cells in alopecia areata. TCRdb's copy holds only in-frame clones and misses some; the assay was immunoSEQ multiplex PCR. The sample has 150,000 to 200,000 clones; 50% to 75% are singletons. This specimen was CD4+ T cells sorted from blood, taken at week 0. The origin of the receptors is a human donor with alopecia areata. Each CDR3 is given with its conserved first and last residue. The D gene is left open where the match is weak. The size field is filled for only some rows; it gives once, few, many or a size class.

j_call,d_call,clone_size,v_call,cdr3_aa,cdr3_nt
TRBJ1-1,.,few,TRBV11-2,CASSVGQHTEAFF,TGTGCCAGCAGCGTAGGACAGCACACTGAAGCTTTCTTT
TRBJ1-3,.,.,TRBV29-1,CSVGLQSSGNTIYF,TGCAGCGTTGGTTTACAGAGCTCTGGAAACACCATATATTTT
TRBJ2-7,.,.,TRBV5-1,CASNSGNSYEQYF,TGCGCCAGCAACTCCGGGAACTCCTACGAGCAGTACTTC
TRBJ2-2,TRBD1,many,TRBV6-5,CASRPGQGPSGELFF,TGTGCCAGCAGACCAGGACAGGGTCCCTCCGGGGAGCTGTTTTTT
TRBJ2-5,.,.,TRBV27,CASSLAASGTQYF,TGTGCCAGCAGTTTAGCGGCCAGCGGGACCCAGTACTTC
TRBJ2-7,.,.,TRBV10-3,CAISDDGTYEQYF,TGTGCCATCAGTGATGACGGCACCTACGAGCAGTACTTC
TRBJ1-5,.,.,TRBV5-6,CASSASPGGNQPQHF,TGTGCCAGCAGCGCCAGTCCAGGGGGCAATCAGCCCCAGCATTTT
TRBJ1-2,.,.,TRBV29-1,CSVERGAGYTF,TGCAGCGTTGAACGTGGCGCTGGCTACACCTTC
TRBJ1-6,TRBD1,.,TRBV2,CASSLRTGGEMGRSPLHF,TGTGCCAGCAGCCTGAGGACAGGGGGCGAGATGGGTCGTTCACCCCTCCACTTT
TRBJ2-2,.,.,TRBV7-9,CASSSEPGELFF,TGTGCCAGCAGCTCTGAGCCCGGGGAGCTGTTTTTT
TRBJ2-7,.,.,TRBV21-1,CASSDSGETTYEQYF,TGTGCCAGCAGCGACAGCGGGGAAACGACCTACGAGCAGTACTTC
TRBJ1-5,.,.,TRBV5-6,CASSLEEGPQHF,TGTGCCAGCAGCTTGGAGGAAGGGCCCCAGCATTTT
TRBJ2-1,.,.,TRBV29-1,CSVGPRYNEQFF,TGCAGCGTTGGGCCCAGATACAATGAGCAGTTCTTC
TRBJ2-6,.,.,TRBV14,CASSSITGANVLTF,TGTGCCAGCAGCTCCATCACTGGGGCCAACGTCCTGACTTTC
TRBJ2-5,.,.,TRBV29-1,CSGLRGTYQETQYF,TGCAGCGGCCTCCGGGGCACGTACCAAGAGACCCAGTACTTC
TRBJ1-5,.,.,TRBV6-5,CASKREPNSNQPQHF,TGTGCCAGCAAGAGGGAACCCAATAGCAATCAGCCCCAGCATTTT
TRBJ1-2,TRBD1,.,TRBV11-2,CASSDRRRDSYGYTF,TGTGCCAGCAGCGATCGGCGGCGGGACAGCTATGGCTACACCTTC
TRBJ2-2,TRBD2,once,TRBV30,CAWSPGGLAGELFF,TGTGCCTGGAGCCCGGGGGGGCTCGCCGGGGAGCTGTTTTTT
TRBJ2-5,.,.,TRBV19,CASSKMRQETQYF,TGTGCCAGTAGTAAAATGCGCCAAGAGACCCAGTACTTC
TRBJ2-2,.,.,TRBV6-5,CASSRWAGELFF,TGTGCCAGCAGTAGGTGGGCCGGGGAGCTGTTTTTT
TRBJ2-7,.,.,TRBV7-8,CASSPTLSQQYF,TGTGCCAGCAGCCCCACATTATCTCAGCAGTACTTC
TRBJ1-2,TRBD1,.,TRBV5-1,CASSLAVTGSFGYTF,TGCGCCAGCAGCTTGGCGGTGACAGGGTCCTTTGGCTACACCTTC
TRBJ1-5,.,.,TRBV30,CAWSVRDGGSSNQPQHF,TGTGCCTGGAGTGTAAGGGACGGGGGATCTAGCAATCAGCCCCAGCATTTT
TRBJ1-6,.,once,TRBV4-1,CASSQVGPANSPLHF,TGCGCCAGCAGCCAAGTTGGGCCTGCGAATTCACCCCTCCACTTT
TRBJ2-5,TRBD1,.,TRBV5-4,CASSSDRGIRETQYF,TGTGCCAGCAGCTCGGACAGGGGGATCCGAGAGACCCAGTACTTC
TRBJ2-3,TRBD2,once,TRBV29-1,CSVLERGSTDTQYF,TGCAGCGTTCTGGAGCGGGGGAGCACAGATACGCAGTATTTT
TRBJ2-3,.,.,TRBV29-1,CSVVWAPGGRTDTQYF,TGCAGCGTTGTGTGGGCCCCAGGAGGGCGCACAGATACGCAGTATTTT
TRBJ1-2,.,few,TRBV29-1,CSVSGRANYGYTF,TGCAGCGTTTCAGGACGGGCTAACTATGGCTACACCTTC
TRBJ1-6,.,.,TRBV2,CASSGRENSPLHF,TGTGCCAGCAGCGGACGCGAGAATTCACCCCTCCACTTT
TRBJ1-5,.,.,TRBV27,CASSLFGGNQPQHF,TGTGCCAGCAGTTTATTTGGCGGCAATCAGCCCCAGCATTTT
TRBJ2-7,.,once,TRBV11-3,CASSFTQDEQYF,TGTGCCAGCAGCTTTACGCAGGACGAGCAGTACTTC
TRBJ2-3,TRBD2,once,TRBV27,CATTGLAGTDTQYF,TGTGCCACCACGGGACTAGCGGGCACAGATACGCAGTATTTT
TRBJ2-1,TRBD2,many,TRBV11-3,CASSPGTSGRYNEQFF,TGTGCCAGCAGCCCGGGGACTAGCGGGAGGTACAATGAGCAGTTCTTC
TRBJ2-5,.,.,TRBV7-3,CASSQSGQTQYF,TGTGCCAGCAGCCAATCGGGCCAGACCCAGTACTTC
TRBJ1-6,.,.,TRBV30,CAWSVPINSYNSPLHF,TGTGCCTGGAGTGTACCGATCAACTCCTATAATTCACCCCTCCACTTT
TRBJ1-6,TRBD1,few,TRBV4-1,CASRGQGNSPLHF,TGCGCCAGCAGGGGACAGGGTAATTCACCCCTCCACTTT
TRBJ2-7,.,.,TRBV30,CAWSLLGEQYF,TGTGCCTGGAGTCTCCTCGGAGAGCAGTACTTC